This T cell receptor beta chain is drawn from a study of OX40 agonist ivuxolimab in advanced cancers. Study context: Participants, roughly 81% male, averaged roughly 60 years of age, ranging from about 23 to 90. Earlier anti-PD-1, anti-PD-L1 or anti-CTLA-4 therapy was permitted; less than 50% had received some. Overall study results and limits: Antigens targeted by the expanded peripheral T cells were not determined.

Clones were read by immunoSEQ multiplex PCR, and TCRdb kept only the in-frame ones, dropping some. The table shows over 20,000 clones, with 80% to 90% occurring only once. The CDR3 consists of 15 residues. Germline V gives CDR1 SEHNR, CDR2 FQNEAQ (reference sequence). This clone was detected once. Its antigen is undetermined. V is TRBV7-9 and J is TRBJ2-5, with 11 bases that match TRBD1. The J call may be wrong; the DNA end is better matched by TRBJ2-7. Sequencing was performed on CD4+ or CD8+ T cells sorted from blood, taken in a trial of the OX40 agonist ivuxolimab. The clonotype originates from an adult with an advanced solid tumor such as melanoma, head and neck, liver or kidney cancer. The CDR3 coding sequence is TGTGCCAGCAGCCTGGACAGGGGGCTTGTTTACGAGCAGTACTTC. Translating gives CASSLDRGLVYEQYF.